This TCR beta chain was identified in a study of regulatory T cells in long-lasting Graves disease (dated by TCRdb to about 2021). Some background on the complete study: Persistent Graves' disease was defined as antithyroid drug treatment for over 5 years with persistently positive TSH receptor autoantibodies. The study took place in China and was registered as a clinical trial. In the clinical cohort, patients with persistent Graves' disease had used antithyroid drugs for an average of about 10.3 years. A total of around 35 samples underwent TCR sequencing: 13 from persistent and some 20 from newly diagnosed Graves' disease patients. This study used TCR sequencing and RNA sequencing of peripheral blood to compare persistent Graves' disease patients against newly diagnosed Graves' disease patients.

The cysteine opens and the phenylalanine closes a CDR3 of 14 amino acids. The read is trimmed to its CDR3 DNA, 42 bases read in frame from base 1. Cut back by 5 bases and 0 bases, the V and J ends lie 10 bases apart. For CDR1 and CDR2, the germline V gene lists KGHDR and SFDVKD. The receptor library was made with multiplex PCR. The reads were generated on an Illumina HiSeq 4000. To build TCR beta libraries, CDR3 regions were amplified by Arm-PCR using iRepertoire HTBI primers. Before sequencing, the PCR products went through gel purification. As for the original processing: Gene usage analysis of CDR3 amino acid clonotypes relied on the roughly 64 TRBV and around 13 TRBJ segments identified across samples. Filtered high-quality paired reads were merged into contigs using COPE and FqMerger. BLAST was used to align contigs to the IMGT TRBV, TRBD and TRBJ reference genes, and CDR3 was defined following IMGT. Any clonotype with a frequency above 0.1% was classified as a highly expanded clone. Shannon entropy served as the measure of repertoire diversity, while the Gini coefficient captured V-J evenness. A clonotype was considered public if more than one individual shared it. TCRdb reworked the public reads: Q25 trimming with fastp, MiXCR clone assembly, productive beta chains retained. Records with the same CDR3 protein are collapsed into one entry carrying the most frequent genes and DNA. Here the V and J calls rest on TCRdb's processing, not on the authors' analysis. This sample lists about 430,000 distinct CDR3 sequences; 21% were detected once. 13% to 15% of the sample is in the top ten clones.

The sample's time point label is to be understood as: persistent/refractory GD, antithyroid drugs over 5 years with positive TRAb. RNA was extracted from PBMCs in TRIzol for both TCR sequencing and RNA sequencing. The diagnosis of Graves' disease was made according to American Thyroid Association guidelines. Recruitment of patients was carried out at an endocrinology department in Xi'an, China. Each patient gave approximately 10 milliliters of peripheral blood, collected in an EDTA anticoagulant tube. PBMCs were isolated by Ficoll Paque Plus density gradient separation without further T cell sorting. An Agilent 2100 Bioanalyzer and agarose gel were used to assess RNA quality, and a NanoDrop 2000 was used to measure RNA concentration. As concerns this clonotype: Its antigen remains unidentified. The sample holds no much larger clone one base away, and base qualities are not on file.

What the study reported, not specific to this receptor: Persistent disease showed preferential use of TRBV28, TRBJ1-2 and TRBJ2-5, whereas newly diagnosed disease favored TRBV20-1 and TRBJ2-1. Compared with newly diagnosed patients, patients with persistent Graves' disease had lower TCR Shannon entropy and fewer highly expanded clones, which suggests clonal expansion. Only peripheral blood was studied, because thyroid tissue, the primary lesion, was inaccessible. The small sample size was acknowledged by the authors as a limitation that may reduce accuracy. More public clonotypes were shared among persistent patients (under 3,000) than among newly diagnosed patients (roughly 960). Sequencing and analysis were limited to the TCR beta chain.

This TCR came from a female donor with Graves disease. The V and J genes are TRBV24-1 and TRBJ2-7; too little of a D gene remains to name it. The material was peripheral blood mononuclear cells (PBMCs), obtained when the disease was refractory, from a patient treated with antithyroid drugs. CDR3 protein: CATSADSTSYEQYF. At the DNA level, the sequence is TGTGCCACCAGTGCTGACTCGACCTCCTACGAGCAGTACTTC.